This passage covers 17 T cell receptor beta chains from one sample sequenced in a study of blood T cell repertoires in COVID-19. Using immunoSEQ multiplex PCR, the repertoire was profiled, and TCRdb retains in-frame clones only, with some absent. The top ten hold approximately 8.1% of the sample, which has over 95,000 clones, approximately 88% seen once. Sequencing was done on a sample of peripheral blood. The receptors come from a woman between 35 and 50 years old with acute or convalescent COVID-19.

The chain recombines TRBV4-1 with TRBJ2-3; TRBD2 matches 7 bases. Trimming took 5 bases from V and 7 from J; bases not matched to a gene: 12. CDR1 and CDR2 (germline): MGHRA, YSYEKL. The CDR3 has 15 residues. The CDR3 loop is CASSDARRGTYTQYF. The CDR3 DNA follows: TGCGCCAGCAGCGATGCTAGGCGGGGGACCTATACGCAGTATTTT.

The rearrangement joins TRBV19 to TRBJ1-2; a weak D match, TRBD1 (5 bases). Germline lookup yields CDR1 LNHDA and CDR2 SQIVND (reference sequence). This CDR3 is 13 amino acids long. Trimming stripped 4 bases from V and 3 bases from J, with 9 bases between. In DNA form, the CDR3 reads TGTGCCAGTAGTAAAAGCAGGGACTATGGCTACACCTTC. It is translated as CASSKSRDYGYTF. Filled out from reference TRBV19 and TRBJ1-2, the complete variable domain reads DGGITQSPKYLFRKEGQNVTLSCEQNLNHDAMYWYRQDPGQGLRLIYYSQIVNDFQKGDIAEGYSVSREKKESFPLTVTSAQKNPTAFYLCASSKSRDYGYTFGSGTRLTVV.

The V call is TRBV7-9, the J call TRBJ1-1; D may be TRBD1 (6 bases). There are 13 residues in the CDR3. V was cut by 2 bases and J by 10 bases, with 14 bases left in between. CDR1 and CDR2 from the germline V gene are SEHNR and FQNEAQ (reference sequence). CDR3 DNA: TGTGCCAGCAGCTTAACCCAGGGGCGAGGAGCTTTCTTT. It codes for CASSLTQGRGAFF.

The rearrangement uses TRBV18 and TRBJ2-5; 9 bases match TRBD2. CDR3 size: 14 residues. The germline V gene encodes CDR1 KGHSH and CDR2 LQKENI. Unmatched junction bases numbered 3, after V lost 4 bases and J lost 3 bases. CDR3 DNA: TGTGCCAGCTCACGTTCTAGCGGGGAAGAGACCCAGTACTTC. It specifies CASSRSSGEETQYF.

In nucleotides, the CDR3 is TGTGCCAGCAGCCGACAGGGGGCCTACGAGCAGTACTTC. This translates into CASSRQGAYEQYF. The chain carries TRBV7-2 and TRBJ2-7; TRBD1 agrees at 9 bases. Germline values: CDR1 SGHTA, CDR2 FQGNSA. The CDR3 sequence is 13 residues long. The V gene end was trimmed by 5 bases and the J gene end by 2 bases; junction bases not matched to a gene: 1.

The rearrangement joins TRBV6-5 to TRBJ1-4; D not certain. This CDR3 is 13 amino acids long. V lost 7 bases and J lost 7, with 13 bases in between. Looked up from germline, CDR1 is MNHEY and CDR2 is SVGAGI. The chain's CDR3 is CASKSQRGEKLFF. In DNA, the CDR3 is TGTGCCAGCAAGAGCCAACGAGGTGAAAAACTGTTTTTT.

The CDR3 nucleotides read TGTGCCAGCAGTTTAGGAGCTCTGGCACCCCTCCACTTT. Protein sequence: CASSLGALAPLHF. V and J are TRBV12-3 or TRBV12-4 and TRBJ1-6, with D unresolved. V was pared by 1 base and J by 11 bases, with 9 bases between. The CDR3 totals 13 residues.

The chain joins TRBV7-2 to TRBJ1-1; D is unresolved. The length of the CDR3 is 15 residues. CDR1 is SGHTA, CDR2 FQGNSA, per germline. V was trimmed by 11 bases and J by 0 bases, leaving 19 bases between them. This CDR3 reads CASGRQTIMNTEAFF. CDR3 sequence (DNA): TGTGCCTCCGGACGGCAGACTATCATGAACACTGAAGCTTTCTTT.

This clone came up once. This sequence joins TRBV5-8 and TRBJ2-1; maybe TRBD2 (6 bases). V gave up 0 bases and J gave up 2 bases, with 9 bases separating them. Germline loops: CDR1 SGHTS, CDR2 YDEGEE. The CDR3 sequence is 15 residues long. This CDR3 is CASSLGGVTYNEQFF. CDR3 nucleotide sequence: TGTGCCAGCAGCTTGGGCGGGGTCACCTACAATGAGCAGTTCTTC. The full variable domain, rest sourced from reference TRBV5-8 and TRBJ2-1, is EAGVTQSPTHLIKTRGQQATLRCSPISGHTSVYWYQQALGLGLQFLLWYDEGEERNRGNFPPRFSGRQFPNYSSELNVNALELEDSALYLCASSLGGVTYNEQFFGPGTRLTVL.

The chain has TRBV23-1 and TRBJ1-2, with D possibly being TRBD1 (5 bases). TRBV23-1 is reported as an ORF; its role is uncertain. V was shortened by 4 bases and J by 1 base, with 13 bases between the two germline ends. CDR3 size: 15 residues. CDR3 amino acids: CASSRGDRYNYGYTF. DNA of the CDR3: TGCGCCAGCAGTCGCGGGGACCGCTATAACTATGGCTACACCTTC.

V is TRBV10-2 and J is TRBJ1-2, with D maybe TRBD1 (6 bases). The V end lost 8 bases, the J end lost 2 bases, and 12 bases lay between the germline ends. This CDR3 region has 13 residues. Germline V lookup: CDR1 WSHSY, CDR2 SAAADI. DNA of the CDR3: TGCGCCAGCGGGGATACAGGGAACTATGGCTACACCTTC. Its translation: CASGDTGNYGYTF.

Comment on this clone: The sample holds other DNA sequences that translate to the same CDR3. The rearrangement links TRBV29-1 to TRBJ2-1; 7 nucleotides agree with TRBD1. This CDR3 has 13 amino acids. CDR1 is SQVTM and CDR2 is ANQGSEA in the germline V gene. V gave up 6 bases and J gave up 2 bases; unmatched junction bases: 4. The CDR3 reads CSVARGTYNEQFF. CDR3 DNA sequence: TGCAGCGTAGCCAGGGGGACCTACAATGAGCAGTTCTTC.

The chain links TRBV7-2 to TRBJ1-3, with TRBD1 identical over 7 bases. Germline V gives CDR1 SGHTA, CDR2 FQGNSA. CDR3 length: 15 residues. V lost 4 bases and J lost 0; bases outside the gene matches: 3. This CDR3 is CASSWDSNSGNTIYF. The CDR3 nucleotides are TGTGCCAGCAGCTGGGACAGTAACTCTGGAAACACCATATATTTT.

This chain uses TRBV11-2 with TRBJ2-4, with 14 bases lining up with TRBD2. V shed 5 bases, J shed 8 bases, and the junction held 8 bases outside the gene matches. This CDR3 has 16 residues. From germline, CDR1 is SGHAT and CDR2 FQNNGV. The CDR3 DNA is TGTGCCAGCAGCCCATCGGGACTAGCGGGGGTACACATTCAGTACTTC. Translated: CASSPSGLAGVHIQYF.

CDR3 loop: CASSYRDTQYF. CDR3 bases: TGTGCCAGCAGTTACCGGGATACGCAGTATTTT. The chain uses TRBV27 and TRBJ2-3; D unresolved. The CDR3 is made up of 11 amino acids. The V and J ends lost 4 bases and 6 bases respectively, with 5 bases between them. Germline V CDR1 and CDR2: MNHEY, SMNVEV (reference sequence).

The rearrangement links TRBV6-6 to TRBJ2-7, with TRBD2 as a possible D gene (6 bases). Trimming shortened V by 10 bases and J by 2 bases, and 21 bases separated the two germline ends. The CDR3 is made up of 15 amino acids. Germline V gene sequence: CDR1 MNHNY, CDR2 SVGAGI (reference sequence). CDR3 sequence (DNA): TGTGCCACCCGGGCGCGGCGGGGCGTACCCTACGAGCAGTACTTC. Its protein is CATRARRGVPYEQYF.

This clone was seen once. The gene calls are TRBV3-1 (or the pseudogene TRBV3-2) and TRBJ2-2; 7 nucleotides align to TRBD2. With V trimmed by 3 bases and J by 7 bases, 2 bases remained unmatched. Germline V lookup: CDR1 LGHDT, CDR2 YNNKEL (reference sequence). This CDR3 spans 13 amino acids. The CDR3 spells CASSHGGGGELFF. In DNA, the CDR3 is TGTGCCAGCAGCCATGGGGGGGGCGGGGAGCTGTTTTTT.